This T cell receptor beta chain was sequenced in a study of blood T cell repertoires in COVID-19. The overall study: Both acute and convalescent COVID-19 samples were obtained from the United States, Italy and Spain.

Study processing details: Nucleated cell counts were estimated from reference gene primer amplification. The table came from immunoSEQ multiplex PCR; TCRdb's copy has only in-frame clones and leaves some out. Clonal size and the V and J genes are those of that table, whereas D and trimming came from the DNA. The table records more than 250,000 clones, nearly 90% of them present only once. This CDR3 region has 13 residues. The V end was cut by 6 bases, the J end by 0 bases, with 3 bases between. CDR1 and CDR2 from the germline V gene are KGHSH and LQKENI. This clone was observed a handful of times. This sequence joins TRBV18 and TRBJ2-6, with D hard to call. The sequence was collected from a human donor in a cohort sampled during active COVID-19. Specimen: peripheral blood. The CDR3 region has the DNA TGTGCCAGCTCCGGCTCTGGGGCCAACGTCCTGACTTTC. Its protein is CASSGSGANVLTF.